This T cell receptor (beta chain) originates from a study of response to subunit inactivated influenza vaccine. Broader study findings: It was suggested by the authors that few new T cells are recruited by each seasonal influenza vaccination.

This CDR3 comprises 11 residues. V was cut by 0 bases and J by 14 bases, with 8 bases left in between. This clonotype has at least ten counts. The antigen remains unidentified. One entry per CDR3 protein results from TCRdb running MiXCR on the RT-PCR reads. Altogether about 180,000 distinct CDR3 sequences are present, around 8.8% being singletons, with the ten largest covering roughly 10%. The chain recombines TRBV12-3 or TRBV12-4 with TRBJ2-1; possibly TRBD2 for D (5 bases). The material was non-naive T cells sorted from PBMCs, obtained on the day of vaccination. The clonotype comes from a man over 45 who received an inactivated influenza vaccine. CDR3 coding DNA: TGTGCCAGCAGTTTAGCGGGAGTGAAGTTCTTC. It specifies CASSLAGVKFF.